This T cell receptor (beta chain) emerged from a study of shared clonotypes between healthy human individuals. Trimming removed 1 base from V and 3 bases from J, with 10 bases in between. Germline loops: CDR1 SGHTA, CDR2 FQGNSA. This CDR3 is 15 amino acids long. Findings and caveats of the study: An anticipated effect of sequencing depth on clonotype sharing among donors was recognized.

Donation came from healthy HIV-negative adults that had no recent acute infections or vaccinations. The material for each subset, its genomic DNA, was split evenly across several immunoSEQ plates. Source study methods: Quality scores were absent from the junction-only immunoSEQ sequences, so filtering differed. The repertoire was sequenced with immunoSEQ multiplex PCR; TCRdb's copy has only in-frame clones and lacks some. The V and J calls and clone size come from that table; D and trimming were worked out from the DNA. This table has about 2 million clones, 95% appearing once. Regarding this clone: Its antigen is not known. At the DNA level, this CDR3 is encoded by other sequences in the same sample as well.

This TCR was recovered from a man aged 18 to 35 in good health. The gene calls are TRBV7-2 and TRBJ1-5; D is undetermined. Sequencing input: naive CD4+ T cells sorted from blood. The subset is: CD45RA+ positively selected. CDR3 sequence reads: CASSLVAGSNQPQHF. The CDR3 DNA reads as TGTGCCAGCAGCTTAGTCGCGGGCTCCAATCAGCCCCAGCATTTT.